These 24 T cell receptor beta chains were sequenced from one sample in a study of T cells in tuberculosis. Time point denoted: new active TB diagnosis, blood taken before or within 7 days of starting treatment. The protocol was immunoSEQ multiplex PCR, while the TCRdb copy is restricted to in-frame clones and leaves out a portion. The table records some 34,000 clones, about 85% of them present only once. Material: PBMCs, obtained at tuberculosis diagnosis. These receptors were obtained from an adult with tuberculosis.

This clone was observed once. The CDR3 DNA follows: TGTGCCAGCAGCTTAGGAGGTCAGTCGTACAATGAGCAGTTCTTC. Translation: CASSLGGQSYNEQFF. The chain carries TRBV7-2 and TRBJ2-1; D is ambiguous. Germline values: CDR1 SGHTA, CDR2 FQGNSA. The CDR3 runs 15 residues. V lost 1 base, J lost 4 bases, and 11 bases lay in between. Drawing the rest from reference TRBV7-2 and TRBJ2-1, the complete variable domain is GAGVSQSPSNKVTEKGKDVELRCDPISGHTALYWYRQSLGQGLEFLIYFQGNSAPDKSGLPSDRFSAERTGGSVSTLTIQRTQQEDSAVYLCASSLGGQSYNEQFFGPGTRLTVL.

The chain has TRBV5-4 and TRBJ1-2; 7 nucleotides line up with TRBD1. J was trimmed by 5 bases and V by 4 bases; bases with no gene match: 11. CDR3 size: 15 residues. Germline V gene sequence: CDR1 SGHNT, CDR2 YYREEE (reference sequence). Here the CDR3 DNA reads TGTGCCAGCAGCCGTATCGACAGGGTGAGGTATGGCTACACCTTC. The encoded protein is CASSRIDRVRYGYTF.

The J gene is TRBJ1-2, the V gene TRBV30; D is unclear. Germline-derived CDR1 and CDR2 are GTSNPN and SVGIG (reference sequence). The CDR3 spans 13 residues. V gave up 0 bases and J gave up 4 bases, with 9 bases separating them. CDR3 nucleotide sequence: TGTGCCTGGAGTGTTCAGGTGTCCTATGGCTACACCTTC. Translated, it gives CAWSVQVSYGYTF.

The V and J genes are TRBV4-1 and TRBJ1-1; D might be TRBD1 (6 bases). V lost 1 base to trimming and J lost 1 base, with 16 bases between them. CDR3 length equals 17 residues. Germline-derived CDR1 and CDR2 are MGHRA and YSYEKL. CDR3 in amino acids: CASSQAPQGSANTEAFF. The CDR3 nucleotides are TGCGCCAGCAGCCAAGCTCCCCAGGGGAGTGCGAACACTGAAGCTTTCTTT.

This chain joins TRBV25-1 and TRBJ2-3, with 8 bases lining up with TRBD1. Germline CDR1 reads MGHDK; CDR2 reads SYGVNS. The CDR3 totals 16 residues. J lost 4 bases, V lost 7 bases, and 13 bases had no gene match. CDR3 sequence reads: CASKGQVEKGPDTQYF. In DNA, the CDR3 is TGTGCCAGCAAGGGACAGGTCGAGAAAGGTCCAGATACGCAGTATTTT.

This chain joins TRBV11-2 and TRBJ1-2; the match to TRBD1 covers 7 bases. V shed 5 bases and J 4 bases; nucleotides not matched to a gene: 7. The germline CDR1 and CDR2 sequences are SGHAT and FQNNGV. This CDR3 contains 14 residues. The CDR3 DNA reads TGTGCCAGCAGCGGACACCGGGACAGCTATGGCTACACCTTC. The encoded protein is CASSGHRDSYGYTF.

The CDR3 loop is CASSEQGFGQPQHF. The CDR3 nucleotides read TGTGCCAGCAGCGAGCAGGGTTTCGGACAGCCCCAGCATTTT. This sequence joins TRBV2 and TRBJ1-5; possible D gene TRBD1, 5 bases. Germline values: CDR1 SNHLY, CDR2 FYNNEI. Trimming pared 6 bases from V and 7 bases from J, leaving 16 bases between. The CDR3 extends over 14 amino acids.

The chain employs TRBV28 and TRBJ1-1; TRBD1 agrees at 8 bases. CDR3 length: 13 amino acids. Germline V gene data show CDR1 as MDHEN and CDR2 as SYDVKM. The ends lost 8 bases at V and 7 bases at J; junction bases unmatched: 9. CDR3 nucleotides: TGTGCCAGCCGATTTCCGGGACAGGTTGAAGCTTTCTTT. Protein sequence: CASRFPGQVEAFF. The whole variable domain, filled in from reference TRBV28 and TRBJ1-1, reads DVKVTQSSRYLVKRTGEKVFLECVQDMDHENMFWYRQDPGLGLRLIYFSYDVKMKEKGDIPEGYSVSREKKERFSLILESASTNQTSMYLCASRFPGQVEAFFGQGTRLTVV.

The chain has TRBV4-3 and TRBJ2-6; unclear D gene. Trimming left V 0 bases short and J 2 bases short, with 8 bases between. Germline V lookup: CDR1 LGHNA, CDR2 YSLEER. There are 16 residues in the CDR3. As DNA, the CDR3 is TGCGCCAGCAGCCAAGACGGTCTGGCTGGGGCCAACGTCCTGACTTTC. The encoded protein is CASSQDGLAGANVLTF.

J is TRBJ2-1 and V is TRBV18, with D maybe TRBD2 (5 bases). The V end was cut by 2 bases, the J end by 2 bases, with 7 bases between. Germline V CDR1 and CDR2: KGHSH, LQKENI. The CDR3 contains 14 residues. The CDR3 DNA sequence: TGTGCCAGCTCACCAAGCGGTGCCTACAATGAGCAGTTCTTC. This gives the protein CASSPSGAYNEQFF.

The V call is TRBV6-1, the J call TRBJ1-1; D gene uncertain. The V and J ends lost 3 bases and 1 base respectively, with 9 bases between them. Germline CDR1 MNHNS, CDR2 SASEGT. The CDR3 is made up of 14 amino acids. CDR3 sequence: CASSESRGNTEAFF. The CDR3 DNA sequence: TGTGCCAGCAGTGAGAGCAGAGGGAACACTGAAGCTTTCTTT.

The chain has TRBV28 and TRBJ1-5; 10 bases line up with TRBD1. Germline V gene data show CDR1 as MDHEN and CDR2 as SYDVKM. There are 15 residues in the CDR3. J lost 6 bases, V lost 3 bases, and 5 bases had no gene match. The CDR3 sequence is CASSFRTGGGQPQHF. The CDR3 DNA reads TGTGCCAGCAGTTTCCGGACAGGGGGGGGTCAGCCCCAGCATTTT.

Here the CDR3 DNA reads TGTGCCAGCAGCCCCTTCACGCGGGGACAGAGGACAGATACGCAGTATTTT. The encoded protein is CASSPFTRGQRTDTQYF. V usage is TRBV5-6 and J usage is TRBJ2-3; D may be TRBD1 (7 bases). The germline CDR1 and CDR2 sequences are SGHDT and YYEEEE. CDR3 length: 17 amino acids. Deletions cut 4 bases from V and 3 bases from J, with 21 bases between.

The chain joins TRBV5-6 to TRBJ2-7; 9 bases line up with TRBD1. The CDR3 length is 14 residues. Germline trimming cut 1 base from V and 5 bases from J; bases unmatched to any gene: 4. From germline, CDR1 is SGHDT and CDR2 YYEEEE. This CDR3 reads CASSLWDRAHEQYF. In nucleotides, the CDR3 is TGTGCCAGCAGCTTGTGGGACAGGGCCCACGAGCAGTACTTC.

This clone showed up just once. The chain employs TRBV5-1 and TRBJ2-1; TRBD2 is a possible D gene (5 bases). CDR3 length equals 14 residues. V lost 4 bases, J lost 4 bases, and 12 bases lay in between. Germline V gene lookup returns CDR1 SGHRS and CDR2 YFSETQ. CDR3 in amino acids: CASSPRTAYNEQFF. For the CDR3, the DNA is TGCGCCAGCAGCCCCCGGACTGCTTACAATGAGCAGTTCTTC. The full variable domain, completed using reference TRBV5-1 and TRBJ2-1, is KAGVTQTPRYLIKTRGQQVTLSCSPISGHRSVSWYQQTPGQGLQFLFEYFSETQRNKGNFPGRFSGRQFSNSRSEMNVSTLELGDSALYLCASSPRTAYNEQFFGPGTRLTVL.

The chain couples TRBV25-1 to TRBJ2-7; 12 bases line up with TRBD1. J gave up 6 bases and V 2 bases, and 8 bases lay outside the gene matches. This CDR3 has 16 residues. Germline values: CDR1 MGHDK, CDR2 SYGVNS. The CDR3 is CASSEPPGQGAFEQYF. As DNA, the CDR3 is TGTGCCAGCAGTGAACCACCGGGACAGGGGGCGTTCGAGCAGTACTTC.

This clone was seen once. The chain is built from TRBV2 and TRBJ1-2; the match to TRBD1 covers 11 bases. The V segment lost 6 bases and the J segment 11 bases; nucleotides outside the gene matches: 8. The CDR3 has 13 residues. CDR1 is SNHLY and CDR2 is FYNNEI in the germline V gene. CDR3 loop: CASRDRGRWGYTF. The CDR3 region has the DNA TGTGCCAGCAGGGACAGGGGGCGATGGGGATACACCTTC.

This clone came up once. Written as DNA, the CDR3 is TGCGCCAGCAGTGGGCAGATGAACACCGGGGAGCTGTTTTTT. It yields the protein CASSGQMNTGELFF. This sequence joins TRBV10-1 and TRBJ2-2; D unresolved. The CDR3 length is 14 residues. Germline V gene data show CDR1 as WNHNN and CDR2 as SYGVQD (reference sequence). With 4 bases removed from V and 1 base from J, the gap between germline ends came to 7 bases.

The gene calls are TRBV30 and TRBJ1-3, with a tentative D call TRBD1 (6 bases). V gave up 4 bases and J gave up 4 bases, with 11 bases separating them. The CDR3 is 13 residues long. Germline V gives CDR1 GTSNPN, CDR2 SVGIG (reference sequence). CDR3 DNA: TGTGCCTGGAACTCAGGGACAGGAAACACCATATATTTT. It codes for CAWNSGTGNTIYF.

The chain combines TRBV19 with TRBJ2-5, with a tentative D call TRBD1 (6 bases). The germline gives CDR1 LNHDA, CDR2 SQIVND (reference sequence). Deletions cut 0 bases from V and 4 bases from J, with 6 bases between. The length of the CDR3 is 13 residues. CDR3: CASSIEGGETQYF. As DNA, the CDR3 is TGTGCCAGTAGTATAGAAGGGGGAGAGACCCAGTACTTC.

This sequence joins TRBV4-3 and TRBJ2-7, with a weak D call TRBD2 (5 bases). Germline V gene lookup returns CDR1 LGHNA and CDR2 YSLEER. Between the trimmed V and J ends, which lost 1 base and 2 bases, there was a span of 24 bases. The CDR3 has 19 amino acids. The CDR3 coding sequence is TGCGCCAGCAGCCAAGTCTGGGTCCGGCTAGCTCATGATCCCTACGAGCAGTACTTC. Translated, it gives CASSQVWVRLAHDPYEQYF.

The V call is TRBV4-2, the J call TRBJ2-7; 7 bases align to TRBD1. Germline lookup yields CDR1 LGHNA and CDR2 YNFKEQ. After removal of 3 bases from V and 1 base from J, the junction contained 0 bases not matched to a gene. The CDR3 is 13 residues long. DNA for the CDR3: TGTGCCAGCAGCCAGGACAGGTCCTACGAGCAGTACTTC. Amino acid sequence: CASSQDRSYEQYF.

The sample holds one count of this clone. The chain combines TRBV7-9 with TRBJ2-1, with 8 bases identical to TRBD1. The V gene end was trimmed by 3 bases and the J gene end by 5 bases; junction bases not matched to a gene: 6. This CDR3 contains 15 residues. Germline CDR1 is SEHNR and CDR2 is FQNEAQ (reference sequence). CDR3 DNA: TGTGCCAGCAGCTTGGGACAGGCCCCGAACAATGAGCAGTTCTTC. Translating it yields CASSLGQAPNNEQFF.

The chain is built from TRBV30 and TRBJ1-3; D not resolved. The ends were cut back, 2 bases at V and 0 bases at J, with 5 bases in the middle. The CDR3 covers 13 residues. The germline CDR1 and CDR2 sequences are GTSNPN and SVGIG (reference sequence). The CDR3 coding sequence is TGTGCCTGGAGTCCAGTCTCTGGAAACACCATATATTTT. Protein sequence: CAWSPVSGNTIYF.